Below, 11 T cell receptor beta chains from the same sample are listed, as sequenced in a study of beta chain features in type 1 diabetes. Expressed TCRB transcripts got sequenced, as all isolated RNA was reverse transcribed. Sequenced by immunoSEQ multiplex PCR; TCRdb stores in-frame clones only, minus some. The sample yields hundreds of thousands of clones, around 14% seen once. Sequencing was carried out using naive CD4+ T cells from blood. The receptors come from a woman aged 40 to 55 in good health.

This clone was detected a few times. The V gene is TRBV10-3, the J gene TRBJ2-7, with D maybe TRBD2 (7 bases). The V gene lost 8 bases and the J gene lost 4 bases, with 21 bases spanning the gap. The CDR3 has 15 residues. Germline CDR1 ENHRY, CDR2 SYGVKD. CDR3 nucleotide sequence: TGTGCCATCGGCTCCGAGGGGGGGCTCGGGTACGAGCAGTACTTC. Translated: CAIGSEGGLGYEQYF.

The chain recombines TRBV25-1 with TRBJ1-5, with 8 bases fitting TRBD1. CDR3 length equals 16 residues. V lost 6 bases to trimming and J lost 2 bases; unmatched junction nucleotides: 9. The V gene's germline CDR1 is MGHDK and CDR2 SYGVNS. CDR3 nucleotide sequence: TGTGCCAGCAGACTTGGACAGGGACGGGGCAATCAGCCCCAGCATTTT. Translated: CASRLGQGRGNQPQHF.

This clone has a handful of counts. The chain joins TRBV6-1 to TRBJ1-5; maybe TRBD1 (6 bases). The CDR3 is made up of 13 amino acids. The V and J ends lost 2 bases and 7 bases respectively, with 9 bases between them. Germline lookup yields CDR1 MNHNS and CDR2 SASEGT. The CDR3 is CASSEFGGQPQHF. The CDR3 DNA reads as TGTGCCAGCAGTGAATTTGGGGGCCAGCCCCAGCATTTT.

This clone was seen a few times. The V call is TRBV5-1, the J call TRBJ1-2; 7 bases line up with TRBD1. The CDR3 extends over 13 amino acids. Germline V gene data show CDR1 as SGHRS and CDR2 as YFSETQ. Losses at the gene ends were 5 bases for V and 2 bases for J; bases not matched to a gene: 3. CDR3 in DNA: TGCGCCAGCAGGACAGGGATAAACTATGGCTACACCTTC. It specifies CASRTGINYGYTF.

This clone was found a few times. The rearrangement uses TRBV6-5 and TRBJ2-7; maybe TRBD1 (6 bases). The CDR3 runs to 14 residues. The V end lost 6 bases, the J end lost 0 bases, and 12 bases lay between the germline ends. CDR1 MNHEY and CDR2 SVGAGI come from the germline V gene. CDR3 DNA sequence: TGTGCCAGCAGACACCTGGACAGCTCCTACGAGCAGTACTTC. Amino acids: CASRHLDSSYEQYF.

The CDR3 loop reads CASTFGGEETQYF. The DNA of the CDR3 is TGTGCCAGCACCTTTGGGGGCGAAGAGACCCAGTACTTC. V and J are TRBV7-2 and TRBJ2-5, with a possible D match to TRBD1 (6 bases). Trimming took 7 bases from V and 3 from J, leaving 12 bases between them. The CDR3 is made up of 13 amino acids. Germline CDR1 SGHTA, CDR2 FQGNSA.

CDR3 bases: TGTGCCAGCAGGAGGCAGGGTTGGGGCACTGAAGCTTTCTTT. Translation: CASRRQGWGTEAFF. The chain combines TRBV2 with TRBJ1-1; TRBD1 might be the D (5 bases). Trimming stripped 6 bases from V and 4 bases from J, with 15 bases between. CDR1 and CDR2 from the germline V gene are SNHLY and FYNNEI. The CDR3 has 14 residues.

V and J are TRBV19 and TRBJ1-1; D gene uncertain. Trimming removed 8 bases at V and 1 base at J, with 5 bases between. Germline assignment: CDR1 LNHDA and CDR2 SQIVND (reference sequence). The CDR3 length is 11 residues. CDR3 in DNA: TGTGCCAGTGCAGGGAACACTGAAGCTTTCTTT. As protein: CASAGNTEAFF.

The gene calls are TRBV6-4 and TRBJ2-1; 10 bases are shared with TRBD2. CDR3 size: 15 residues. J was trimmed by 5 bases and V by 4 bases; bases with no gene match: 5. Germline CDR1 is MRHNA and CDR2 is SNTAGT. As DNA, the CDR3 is TGTGCCAGCAGTGTACTAGCGGGGAGCCACAATGAGCAGTTCTTC. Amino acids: CASSVLAGSHNEQFF.

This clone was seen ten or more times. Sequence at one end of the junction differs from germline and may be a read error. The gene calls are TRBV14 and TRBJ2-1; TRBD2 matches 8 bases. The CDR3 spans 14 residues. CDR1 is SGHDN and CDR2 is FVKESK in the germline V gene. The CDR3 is CATSRTSIYNEQFF. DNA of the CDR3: TGTGCCACCAGCCGGACTAGCATCTACAATGAGCAGTTCTTC.

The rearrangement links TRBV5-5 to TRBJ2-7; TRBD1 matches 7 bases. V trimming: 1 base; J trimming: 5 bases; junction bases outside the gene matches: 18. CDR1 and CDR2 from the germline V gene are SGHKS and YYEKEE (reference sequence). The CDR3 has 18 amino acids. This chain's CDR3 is CASSLIGPQRGQSNEQYF. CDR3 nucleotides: TGTGCCAGCAGCTTGATCGGACCACAGAGGGGGCAGTCCAACGAGCAGTACTTC.